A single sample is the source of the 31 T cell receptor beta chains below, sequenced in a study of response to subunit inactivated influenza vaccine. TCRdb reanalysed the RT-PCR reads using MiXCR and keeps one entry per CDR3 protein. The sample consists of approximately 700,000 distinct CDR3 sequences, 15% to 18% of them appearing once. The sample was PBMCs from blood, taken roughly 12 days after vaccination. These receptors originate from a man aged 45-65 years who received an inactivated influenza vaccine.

CDR3 loop: CASSLFVGPAYEQYF. Written as DNA, the CDR3 is TGTGCCAGCAGTTTATTCGTAGGGCCGGCCTACGAGCAGTACTTC. The chain links TRBV28 to TRBJ2-7; D is unclear. Germline CDR1 is MDHEN and CDR2 is SYDVKM. V lost 1 base and J lost 2, with 12 bases in between. The CDR3 covers 15 residues.

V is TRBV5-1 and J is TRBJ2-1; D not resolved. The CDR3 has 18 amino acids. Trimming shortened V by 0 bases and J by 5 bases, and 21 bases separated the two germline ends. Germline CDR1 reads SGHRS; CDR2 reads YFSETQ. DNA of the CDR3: TGCGCCAGCAGCTTGGCTCAGGCGGCCCCTCATGGGAACAATGAGCAGTTCTTC. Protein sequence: CASSLAQAAPHGNNEQFF.

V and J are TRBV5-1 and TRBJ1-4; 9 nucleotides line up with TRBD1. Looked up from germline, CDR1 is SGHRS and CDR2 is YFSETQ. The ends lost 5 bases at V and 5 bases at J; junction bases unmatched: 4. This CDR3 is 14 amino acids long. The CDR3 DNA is TGCGCCAGCAGGGACAGGGGCACAAATGAAAAACTGTTTTTT. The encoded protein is CASRDRGTNEKLFF.

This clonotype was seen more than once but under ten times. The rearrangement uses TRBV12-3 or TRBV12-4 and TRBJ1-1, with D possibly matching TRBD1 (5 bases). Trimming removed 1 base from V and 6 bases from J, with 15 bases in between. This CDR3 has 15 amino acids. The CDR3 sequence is CASSLVGVAGAEAFF. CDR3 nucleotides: TGTGCCAGCAGTTTAGTGGGGGTTGCGGGCGCTGAAGCTTTCTTT.

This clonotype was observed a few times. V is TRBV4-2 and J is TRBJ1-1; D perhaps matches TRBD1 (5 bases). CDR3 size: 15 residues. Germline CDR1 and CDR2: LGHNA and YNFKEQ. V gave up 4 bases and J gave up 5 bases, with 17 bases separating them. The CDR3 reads CASSLGTAEGTEAFF. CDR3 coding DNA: TGTGCCAGCAGCCTTGGGACTGCGGAGGGGACTGAAGCTTTCTTT.

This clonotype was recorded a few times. The CDR3 reads CASLSENEQFF. CDR3 nucleotide sequence: TGTGCCAGCCTCTCGGAGAATGAGCAGTTCTTC. This chain links TRBV2 with TRBJ2-1, with D uncertain. The CDR3 covers 11 residues. Germline CDR1 and CDR2: SNHLY and FYNNEI. V gave up 8 bases and J gave up 7 bases, with 9 bases separating them.

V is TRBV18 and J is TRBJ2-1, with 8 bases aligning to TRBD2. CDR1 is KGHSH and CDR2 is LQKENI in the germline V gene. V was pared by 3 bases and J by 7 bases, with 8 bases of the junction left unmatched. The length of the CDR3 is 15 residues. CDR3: CASSPPGGAGNEQFF. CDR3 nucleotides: TGTGCCAGCTCACCGCCCGGGGGGGCTGGGAATGAGCAGTTCTTC.

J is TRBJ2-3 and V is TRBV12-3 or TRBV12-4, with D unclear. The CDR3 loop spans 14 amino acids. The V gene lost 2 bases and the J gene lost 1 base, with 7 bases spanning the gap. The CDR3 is CASSLFDGTDTQYF. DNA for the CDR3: TGTGCCAGCAGTTTATTTGACGGCACAGATACGCAGTATTTT.

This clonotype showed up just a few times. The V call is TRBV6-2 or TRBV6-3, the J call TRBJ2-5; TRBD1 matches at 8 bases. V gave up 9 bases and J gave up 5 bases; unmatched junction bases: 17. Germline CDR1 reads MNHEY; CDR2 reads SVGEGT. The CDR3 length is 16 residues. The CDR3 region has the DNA TGTGCCAGTACGAGAGCACAGGGGGGTCTCGGGGAGACCCAGTACTTC. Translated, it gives CASTRAQGGLGETQYF.

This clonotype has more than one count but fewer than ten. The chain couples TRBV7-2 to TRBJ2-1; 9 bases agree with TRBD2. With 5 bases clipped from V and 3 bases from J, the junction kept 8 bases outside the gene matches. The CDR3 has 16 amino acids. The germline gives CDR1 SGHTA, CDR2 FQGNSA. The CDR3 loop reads CASSPTSGNIYNEQFF. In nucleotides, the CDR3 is TGTGCCAGCAGCCCGACTAGCGGCAACATCTACAATGAGCAGTTCTTC.

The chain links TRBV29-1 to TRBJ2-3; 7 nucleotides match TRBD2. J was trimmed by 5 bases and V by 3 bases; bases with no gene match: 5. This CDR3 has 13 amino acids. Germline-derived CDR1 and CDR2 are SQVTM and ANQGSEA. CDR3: CSVERGTLDTQYF. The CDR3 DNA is TGCAGCGTTGAGCGGGGGACGTTAGATACGCAGTATTTT.

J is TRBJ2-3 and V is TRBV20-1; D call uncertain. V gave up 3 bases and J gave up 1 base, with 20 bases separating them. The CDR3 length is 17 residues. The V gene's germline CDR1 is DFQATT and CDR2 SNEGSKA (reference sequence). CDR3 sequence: CSASYVRRRPRTDTQYF. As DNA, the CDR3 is TGCAGTGCTAGTTACGTGAGGAGACGACCTCGCACAGATACGCAGTATTTT.

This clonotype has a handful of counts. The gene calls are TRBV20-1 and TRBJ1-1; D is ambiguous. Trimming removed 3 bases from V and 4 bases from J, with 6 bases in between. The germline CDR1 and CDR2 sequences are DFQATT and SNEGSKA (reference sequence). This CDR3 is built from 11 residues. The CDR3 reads CSARATTEAFF. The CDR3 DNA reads TGCAGTGCTAGGGCTACCACTGAAGCTTTCTTT.

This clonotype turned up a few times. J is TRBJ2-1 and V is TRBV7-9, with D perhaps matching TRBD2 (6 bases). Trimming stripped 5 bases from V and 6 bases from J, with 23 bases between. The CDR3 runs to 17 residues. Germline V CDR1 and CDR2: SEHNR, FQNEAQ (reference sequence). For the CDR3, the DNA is TGTGCCAGCAGCCCCCCGGCGGGATACGCCCGATTCAATGAGCAGTTCTTC. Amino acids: CASSPPAGYARFNEQFF.

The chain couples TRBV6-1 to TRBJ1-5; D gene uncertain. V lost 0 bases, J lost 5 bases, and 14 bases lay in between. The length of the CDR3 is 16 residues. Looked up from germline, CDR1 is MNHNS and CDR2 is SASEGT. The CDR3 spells CASSEASAAWDQPQHF. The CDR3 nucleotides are TGTGCCAGCAGTGAAGCGAGTGCGGCCTGGGATCAGCCCCAGCATTTT.

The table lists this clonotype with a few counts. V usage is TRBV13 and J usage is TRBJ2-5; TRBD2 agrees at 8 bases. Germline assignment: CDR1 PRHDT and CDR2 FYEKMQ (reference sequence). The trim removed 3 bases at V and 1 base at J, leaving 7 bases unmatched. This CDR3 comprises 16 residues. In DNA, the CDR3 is TGTGCCAGCAGCTTCCGATTAGCGGGGATCCAAGAGACCCAGTACTTC. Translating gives CASSFRLAGIQETQYF. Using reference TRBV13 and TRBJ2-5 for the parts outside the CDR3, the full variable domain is AAGVIQSPRHLIKEKRETATLKCYPIPRHDTVYWYQQGPGQDPQFLISFYEKMQSDKGSIPDRFSAQQFSDYHSELNMSSLELGDSALYFCASSFRLAGIQETQYFGPGTRLLVL.

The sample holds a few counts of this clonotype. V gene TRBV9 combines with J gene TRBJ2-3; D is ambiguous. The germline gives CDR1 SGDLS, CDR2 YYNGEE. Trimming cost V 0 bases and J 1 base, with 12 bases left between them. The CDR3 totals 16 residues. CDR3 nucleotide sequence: TGTGCCAGCAGCGTAGAGGCCCAGTTAGGCACAGATACGCAGTATTTT. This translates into CASSVEAQLGTDTQYF.

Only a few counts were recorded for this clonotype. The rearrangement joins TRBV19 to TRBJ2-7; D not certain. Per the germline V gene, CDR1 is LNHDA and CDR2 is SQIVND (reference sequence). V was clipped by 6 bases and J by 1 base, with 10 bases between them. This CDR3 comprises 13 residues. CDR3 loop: CASSLDESYEQYF. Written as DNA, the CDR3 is TGTGCCAGTAGCCTAGACGAATCCTACGAGCAGTACTTC.

The CDR3: CASSSSPGLAAGELFF. CDR3 coding DNA: TGTGCCAGCAGTTCATCGCCGGGACTAGCTGCCGGGGAGCTGTTTTTT. The rearrangement links TRBV12-3 or TRBV12-4 to TRBJ2-2; 9 bases match TRBD2. The ends lost 4 bases at V and 6 bases at J; junction bases unmatched: 9. The CDR3 is 16 amino acids.

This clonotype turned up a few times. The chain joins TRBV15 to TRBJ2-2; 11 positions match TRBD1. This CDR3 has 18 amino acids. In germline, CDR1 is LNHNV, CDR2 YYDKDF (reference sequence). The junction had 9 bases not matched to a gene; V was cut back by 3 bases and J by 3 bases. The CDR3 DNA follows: TGTGCCACCAGCAGGGACCTGGACAGGGGGCGTCACACCGGGGAGCTGTTTTTT. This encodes CATSRDLDRGRHTGELFF.

The CDR3 DNA reads TGTGCCAGCAGGCCTACAGGGGGCTATAATTCACCCCTCCACTTT. As protein: CASRPTGGYNSPLHF. The J gene is TRBJ1-6, the V gene TRBV7-2; 8 bases match TRBD1. Germline lookup yields CDR1 SGHTA and CDR2 FQGNSA. Trimming took 6 bases from V and 3 from J; bases not matched to a gene: 4. This CDR3 contains 15 residues. Drawing the rest from reference TRBV7-2 and TRBJ1-6, the complete variable domain is GAGVSQSPSNKVTEKGKDVELRCDPISGHTALYWYRQSLGQGLEFLIYFQGNSAPDKSGLPSDRFSAERTGGSVSTLTIQRTQQEDSAVYLCASRPTGGYNSPLHFGNGTRLTVT.

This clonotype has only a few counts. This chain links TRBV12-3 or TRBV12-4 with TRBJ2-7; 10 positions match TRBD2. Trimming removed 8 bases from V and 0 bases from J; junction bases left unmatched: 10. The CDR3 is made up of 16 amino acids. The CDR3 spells CASRRLAGQSSYEQYF. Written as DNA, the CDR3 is TGTGCCAGCCGGCGACTAGCGGGCCAGAGCTCCTACGAGCAGTACTTC.

The CDR3 loop reads CASLRTGVQETQYF. As DNA, the CDR3 is TGTGCCAGCCTCAGGACAGGGGTCCAAGAGACCCAGTACTTC. The chain joins TRBV2 to TRBJ2-5, with TRBD1 identical over 9 bases. With 8 bases clipped from V and 1 base from J, the junction kept 5 bases outside the gene matches. The CDR3 spans 14 residues. The germline CDR1 and CDR2 sequences are SNHLY and FYNNEI.

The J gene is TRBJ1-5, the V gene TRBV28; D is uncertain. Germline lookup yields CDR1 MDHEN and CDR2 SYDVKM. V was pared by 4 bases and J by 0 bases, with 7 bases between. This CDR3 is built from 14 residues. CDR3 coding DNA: TGTGCCAGCAGTTCTCCGTATAGCAATCAGCCCCAGCATTTT. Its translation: CASSSPYSNQPQHF.

The CDR3 here is CATSRDAGYQETQYF. In DNA form, the CDR3 reads TGTGCCACCAGCAGAGATGCGGGCTACCAAGAGACCCAGTACTTC. V gene TRBV15 combines with J gene TRBJ2-5, with a weak D call TRBD2 (5 bases). Germline V gene data show CDR1 as LNHNV and CDR2 as YYDKDF (reference sequence). The length of the CDR3 is 15 residues. Trimming stripped 0 bases from V and 0 bases from J, with 8 bases between.

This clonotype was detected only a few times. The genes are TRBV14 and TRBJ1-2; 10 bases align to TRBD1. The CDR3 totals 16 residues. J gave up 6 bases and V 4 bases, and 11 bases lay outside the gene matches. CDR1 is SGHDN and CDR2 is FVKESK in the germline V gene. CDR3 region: CASSPHLGQGTDGYTF. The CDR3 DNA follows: TGTGCCAGCAGCCCCCACTTGGGACAGGGGACGGATGGCTACACCTTC.

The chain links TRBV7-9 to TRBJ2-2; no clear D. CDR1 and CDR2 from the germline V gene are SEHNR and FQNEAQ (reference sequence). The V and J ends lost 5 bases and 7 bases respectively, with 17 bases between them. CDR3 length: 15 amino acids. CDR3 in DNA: TGTGCCAGCAGCCCCGTTTCCGCGAGGATCGGGGAGCTGTTTTTT. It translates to CASSPVSARIGELFF. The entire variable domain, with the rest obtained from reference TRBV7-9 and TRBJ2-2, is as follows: DTGVSQNPRHKITKRGQNVTFRCDPISEHNRLYWYRQTLGQGPEFLTYFQNEAQLEKSRLLSDRFSAERPKGSFSTLEIQRTEQGDSAMYLCASSPVSARIGELFFGEGSRLTVL.

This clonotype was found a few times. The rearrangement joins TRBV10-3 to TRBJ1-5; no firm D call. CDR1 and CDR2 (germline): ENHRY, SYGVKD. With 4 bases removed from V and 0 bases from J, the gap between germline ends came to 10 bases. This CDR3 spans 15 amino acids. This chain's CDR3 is CAISAPGNSNQPQHF. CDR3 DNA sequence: TGTGCCATCAGTGCACCTGGGAATAGCAATCAGCCCCAGCATTTT.

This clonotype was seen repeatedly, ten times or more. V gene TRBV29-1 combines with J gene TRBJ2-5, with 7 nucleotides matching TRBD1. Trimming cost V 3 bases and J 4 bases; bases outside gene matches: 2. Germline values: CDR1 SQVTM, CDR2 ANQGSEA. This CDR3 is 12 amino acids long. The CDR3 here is CSVDDRAETQYF. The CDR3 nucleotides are TGCAGCGTTGATGACAGGGCAGAGACCCAGTACTTC.

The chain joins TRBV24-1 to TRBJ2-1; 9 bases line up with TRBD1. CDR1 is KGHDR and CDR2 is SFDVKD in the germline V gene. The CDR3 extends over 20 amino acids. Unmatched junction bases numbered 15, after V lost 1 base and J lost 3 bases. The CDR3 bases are TGTGCCACCAGTGATTTCGACCGGCCCGGGACAGGGACCCACTACAATGAGCAGTTCTTC. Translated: CATSDFDRPGTGTHYNEQFF.

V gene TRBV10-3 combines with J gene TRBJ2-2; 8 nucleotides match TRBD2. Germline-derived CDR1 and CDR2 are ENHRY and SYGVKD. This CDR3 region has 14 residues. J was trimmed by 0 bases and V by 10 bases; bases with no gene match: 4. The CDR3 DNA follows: TGTGCCACTACTAGCGGTGCGAACACCGGGGAGCTGTTTTTT. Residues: CATTSGANTGELFF.